The present TCR beta chain was sequenced within a study of PD-1 blockade in classical Hodgkin lymphoma. Study results and caveats: Newly diagnosed patients had diversity similar to the baseline diversity of complete responders.

Germline assignment: CDR1 LGHNA and CDR2 YSLEER. With 4 bases clipped from V and 3 bases from J, the junction kept 2 bases outside the gene matches. The CDR3 spans 15 residues. Concerning this clone: Antigen specificity is unknown.

This table comes from immunoSEQ multiplex PCR, and its TCRdb copy is limited to in-frame clones, with some not included. This sample carries 38,000 or so clones, 69% of them seen once, and the ten largest clones take roughly 15%. With no exception, relapse followed autologous stem cell transplantation in all patients, and brentuximab vedotin exposure varied. This sample comprised peripheral blood mononuclear cells (PBMCs), obtained before the second cycle of nivolumab. This TCR was sampled from a human donor with classical Hodgkin lymphoma. The chain joins TRBV4-3 to TRBJ2-1, with 11 bases that match TRBD2. The CDR3, as DNA: TGCGCCAGCAGCCTGACTAGCGGGGACTACAATGAGCAGTTCTTC. Its protein product is CASSLTSGDYNEQFF.